The next 5 T cell receptor beta chains were all read from a single sample in a study of cytomegalovirus exposure and HLA in healthy donors (dated by TCRdb to between 2016 and 2019). Libraries were built with the immunoSEQ multiplex PCR assay. TCRdb took this table from immuneACCESS and kept in-frame rearrangements with V and J called. Such tables lack part of the clones; where checked against another copy, unresolved V genes explain under half of the gap, and the rest is unexplained. The sample records about 110,000 clones, about 85% of which are singletons. The ten top clones hold 1.8% of the sample. Sequencing was done on a sample of PBMCs. The origin of the receptors is a woman aged 18 to 35 in good health and CMV-seropositive.

J is TRBJ1-2 and V is TRBV7-9; D is unresolved. Germline lookup yields CDR1 SEHNR and CDR2 FQNEAQ (reference sequence). The CDR3 length is 14 residues. Deletions cut 5 bases from V and 4 bases from J, with 14 bases between. The CDR3 coding sequence is TGTGCCAGCAGCCCCGCCGACGGAGTCTATGGCTACACCTTC. Translating gives CASSPADGVYGYTF.

This chain connects TRBV6-1 to TRBJ2-3, with D possibly being TRBD2 (6 bases). The V end was cut by 0 bases, the J end by 4 bases, with 11 bases between. CDR3 length: 15 residues. CDR1 is MNHNS and CDR2 is SASEGT in the germline V gene. CDR3: CASSEAAGLADTQYF. For the CDR3, the DNA is TGTGCCAGCAGTGAAGCGGCGGGGTTGGCAGATACGCAGTATTTT.

This clone was seen only once. This chain connects TRBV6-1 to TRBJ1-1, with D unclear. Germline V gene lookup returns CDR1 MNHNS and CDR2 SASEGT. This CDR3 contains 14 residues. V shed 1 base and J shed 0 bases, with 6 bases lying between them. CDR3 in DNA: TGTGCCAGCAGTGAAGGGCCACTGAACACTGAAGCTTTCTTT. Protein sequence: CASSEGPLNTEAFF.

The J gene is TRBJ2-7, the V gene TRBV28; 8 bases are a match to TRBD1. J was trimmed by 3 bases and V by 7 bases; bases with no gene match: 11. The CDR3 contains 15 residues. CDR1 and CDR2 (germline): MDHEN, SYDVKM. The CDR3 here is CASTSTGGIGYEQYF. CDR3 DNA: TGTGCCAGCACTAGTACAGGGGGGATTGGCTACGAGCAGTACTTC.

This chain connects TRBV10-3 to TRBJ2-3, with 12 bases that match TRBD2. V dropped 6 bases and J dropped 3; count of bases not matched to a gene: 7. The CDR3 runs 16 residues. Germline V gives CDR1 ENHRY, CDR2 SYGVKD. The CDR3 loop reads CAISQTSGGRTDTQYF. CDR3 sequence (DNA): TGTGCCATCAGCCAGACTAGCGGGGGACGTACAGATACGCAGTATTTT.